This record looks at one TCR beta chain sequence and its context. Its antigen is not identified. These data are taken from a study of shared clonotypes between healthy human individuals. Selected positively for CCR7 and CD45RO-negative, naive CD8 cells excluded terminally differentiated effector memory CD45RA+ cells. The run depth of the assay was deep. Generated by immunoSEQ multiplex PCR, the TCRdb table keeps only in-frame clones and is missing some. Altogether millions of clones are present, about 95% being singletons, with the ten largest covering 0.85% to 1.2%. Between the trimmed V and J ends, which lost 5 bases and 4 bases, there was a span of 15 bases. The CDR3 runs 15 residues. Germline CDR1 is MDHEN and CDR2 is SYDVKM. Study results and caveats: In contrast to clonotypes shared by all four donors, non-shared clonotypes had lower generation probabilities. Researchers sampled blood only, noting tissue repertoires likely differ. The rarefaction results pointed to incomplete sorted-subset sequencing despite large depth.

The sample was naive CD8+ T cells sorted from blood. The TCR originated in a young man in good health. The V and J genes are TRBV28 and TRBJ1-5, with a tentative D call TRBD1 (5 bases). The CDR3 DNA is TGTGCCAGCAGTCTCCGGGTCGGGGGAAATCAGCCCCAGCATTTT. Its translation is CASSLRVGGNQPQHF. Full variable domain (remainder filled in from reference TRBV28 and TRBJ1-5): DVKVTQSSRYLVKRTGEKVFLECVQDMDHENMFWYRQDPGLGLRLIYFSYDVKMKEKGDIPEGYSVSREKKERFSLILESASTNQTSMYLCASSLRVGGNQPQHFGDGTRLSIL.